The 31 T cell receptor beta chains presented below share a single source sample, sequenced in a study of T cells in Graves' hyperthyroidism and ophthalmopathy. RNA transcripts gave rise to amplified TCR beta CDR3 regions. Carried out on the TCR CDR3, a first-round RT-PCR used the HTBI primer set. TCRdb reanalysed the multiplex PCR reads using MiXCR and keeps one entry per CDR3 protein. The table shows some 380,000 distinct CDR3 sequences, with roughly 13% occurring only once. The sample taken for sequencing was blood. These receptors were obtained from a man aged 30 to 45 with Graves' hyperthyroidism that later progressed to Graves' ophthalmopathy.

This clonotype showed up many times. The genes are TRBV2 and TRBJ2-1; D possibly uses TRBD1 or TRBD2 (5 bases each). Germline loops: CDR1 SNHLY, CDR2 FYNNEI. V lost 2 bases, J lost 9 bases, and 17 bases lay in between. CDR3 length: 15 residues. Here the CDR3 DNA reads TGTGCCAGCAGTGAACGGGACGGCCCCTCCGGTGAGCAGTTCTTC. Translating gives CASSERDGPSGEQFF.

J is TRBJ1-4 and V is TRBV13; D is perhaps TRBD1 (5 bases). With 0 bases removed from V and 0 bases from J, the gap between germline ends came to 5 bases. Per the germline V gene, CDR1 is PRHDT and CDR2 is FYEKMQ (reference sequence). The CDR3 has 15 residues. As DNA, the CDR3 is TGTGCCAGCAGCTTAGGCAGGGCAACTAATGAAAAACTGTTTTTT. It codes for CASSLGRATNEKLFF.

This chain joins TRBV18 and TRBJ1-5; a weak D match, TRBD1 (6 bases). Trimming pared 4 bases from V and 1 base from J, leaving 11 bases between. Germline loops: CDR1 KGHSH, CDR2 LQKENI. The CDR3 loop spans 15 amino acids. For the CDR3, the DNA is TGTGCCAGCTCACGTCTGGGGGCAAGCAATCAGCCCCAGCATTTT. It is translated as CASSRLGASNQPQHF. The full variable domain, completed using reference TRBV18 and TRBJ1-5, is NAGVMQNPRHLVRRRGQEARLRCSPMKGHSHVYWYRQLPEEGLKFMVYLQKENIIDESGMPKERFSAEFPKEGPSILRIQQVVRGDSAAYFCASSRLGASNQPQHFGDGTRLSIL.

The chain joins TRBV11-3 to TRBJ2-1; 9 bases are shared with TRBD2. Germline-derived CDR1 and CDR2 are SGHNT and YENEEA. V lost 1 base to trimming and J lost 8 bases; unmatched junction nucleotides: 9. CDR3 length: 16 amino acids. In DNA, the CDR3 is TGTGCCAGCAGCTTAGTCGTATTAGCGGGGGTTGATGAGCAGTTCTTC. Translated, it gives CASSLVVLAGVDEQFF.

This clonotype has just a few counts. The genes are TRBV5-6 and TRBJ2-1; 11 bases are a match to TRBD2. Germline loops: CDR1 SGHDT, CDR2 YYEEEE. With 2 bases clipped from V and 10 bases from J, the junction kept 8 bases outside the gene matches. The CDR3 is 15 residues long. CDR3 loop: CASSLLAGVISEQFF. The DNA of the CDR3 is TGTGCCAGCAGCTTACTAGCGGGGGTGATTTCGGAGCAGTTCTTC.

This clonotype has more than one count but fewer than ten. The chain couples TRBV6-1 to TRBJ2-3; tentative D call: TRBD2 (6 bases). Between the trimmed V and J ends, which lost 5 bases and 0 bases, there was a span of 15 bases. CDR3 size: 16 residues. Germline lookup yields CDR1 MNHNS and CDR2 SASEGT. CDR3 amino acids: CASSSHAGLSTDTQYF. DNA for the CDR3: TGTGCCAGCAGTTCCCATGCGGGACTTAGCACAGATACGCAGTATTTT.

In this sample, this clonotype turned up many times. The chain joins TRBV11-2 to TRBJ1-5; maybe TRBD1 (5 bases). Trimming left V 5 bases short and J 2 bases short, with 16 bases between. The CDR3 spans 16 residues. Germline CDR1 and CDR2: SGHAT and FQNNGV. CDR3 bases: TGTGCCAGCAGCCACGGGACGGCAATGGGCAATCAGCCCCAGCATTTT. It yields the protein CASSHGTAMGNQPQHF. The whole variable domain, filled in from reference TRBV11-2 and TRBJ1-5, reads EAGVAQSPRYKIIEKRQSVAFWCNPISGHATLYWYQQILGQGPKLLIQFQNNGVVDDSQLPKDRFSAERLKGVDSTLKIQPAKLEDSAVYLCASSHGTAMGNQPQHFGDGTRLSIL.

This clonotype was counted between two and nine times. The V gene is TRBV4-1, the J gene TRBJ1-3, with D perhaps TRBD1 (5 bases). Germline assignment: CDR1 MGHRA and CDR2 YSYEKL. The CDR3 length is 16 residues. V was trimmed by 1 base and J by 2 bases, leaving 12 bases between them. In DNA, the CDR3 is TGCGCCAGCAGCCAAGGGGGACGTGGGGCTGGAAACACCATATATTTT. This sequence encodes CASSQGGRGAGNTIYF.

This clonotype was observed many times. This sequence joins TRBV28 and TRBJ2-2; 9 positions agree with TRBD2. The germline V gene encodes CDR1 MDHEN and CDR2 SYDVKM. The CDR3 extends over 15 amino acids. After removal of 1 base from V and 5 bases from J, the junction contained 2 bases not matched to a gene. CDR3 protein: CASSLSRGGTGELFF. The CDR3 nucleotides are TGTGCCAGCAGTTTATCGCGGGGGGGTACCGGGGAGCTGTTTTTT.

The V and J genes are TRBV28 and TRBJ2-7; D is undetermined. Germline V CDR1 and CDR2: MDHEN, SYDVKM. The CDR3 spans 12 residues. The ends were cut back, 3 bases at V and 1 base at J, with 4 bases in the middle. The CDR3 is CASSFISYEQYF. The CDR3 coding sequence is TGTGCCAGCAGTTTTATATCCTACGAGCAGTACTTC.

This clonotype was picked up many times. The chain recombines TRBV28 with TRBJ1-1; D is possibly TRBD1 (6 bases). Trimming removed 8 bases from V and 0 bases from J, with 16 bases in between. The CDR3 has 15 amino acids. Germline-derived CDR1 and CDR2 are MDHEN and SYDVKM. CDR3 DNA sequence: TGTGCCAGCCGATCCTTAGGGGGGGTGAACACTGAAGCTTTCTTT. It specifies CASRSLGGVNTEAFF.

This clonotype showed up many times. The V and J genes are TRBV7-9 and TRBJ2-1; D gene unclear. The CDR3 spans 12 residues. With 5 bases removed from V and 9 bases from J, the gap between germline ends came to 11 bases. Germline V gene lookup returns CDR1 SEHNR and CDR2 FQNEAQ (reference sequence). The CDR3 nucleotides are TGTGCCAGCAGCCTGAAATCTGGTGAGCAGTTCTTC. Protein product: CASSLKSGEQFF.

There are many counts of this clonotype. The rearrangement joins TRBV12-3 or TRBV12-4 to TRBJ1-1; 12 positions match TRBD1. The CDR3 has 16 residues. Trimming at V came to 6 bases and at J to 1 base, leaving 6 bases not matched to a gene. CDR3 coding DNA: TGTGCCAGCAGCCTCGGGACAGGGGGCGGGAACACTGAAGCTTTCTTT. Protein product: CASSLGTGGGNTEAFF.

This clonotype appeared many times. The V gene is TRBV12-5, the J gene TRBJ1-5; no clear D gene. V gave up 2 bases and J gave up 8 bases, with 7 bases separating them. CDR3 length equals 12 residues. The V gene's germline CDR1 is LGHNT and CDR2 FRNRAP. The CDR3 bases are TGTGCTAGTGGTTTGACCATTGAGCCCCAGCATTTT. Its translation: CASGLTIEPQHF.

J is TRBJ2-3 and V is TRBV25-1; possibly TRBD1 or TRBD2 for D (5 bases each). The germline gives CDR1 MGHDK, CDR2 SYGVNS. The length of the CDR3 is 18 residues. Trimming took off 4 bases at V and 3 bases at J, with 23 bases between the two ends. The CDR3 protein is CASSGTTPGPLQTDTQYF. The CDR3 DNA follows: TGTGCCAGCAGTGGTACAACACCGGGACCACTCCAAACAGATACGCAGTATTTT.

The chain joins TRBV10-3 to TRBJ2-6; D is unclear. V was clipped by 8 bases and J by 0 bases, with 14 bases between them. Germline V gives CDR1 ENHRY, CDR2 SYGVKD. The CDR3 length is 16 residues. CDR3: CAIASQTYSGANVLTF. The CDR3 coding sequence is TGTGCCATCGCCAGCCAAACGTACTCTGGGGCCAACGTCCTGACTTTC.

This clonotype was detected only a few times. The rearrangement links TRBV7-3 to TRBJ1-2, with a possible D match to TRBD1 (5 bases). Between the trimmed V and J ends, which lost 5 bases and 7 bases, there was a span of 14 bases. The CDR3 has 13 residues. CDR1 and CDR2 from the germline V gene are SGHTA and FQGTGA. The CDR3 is CASSPRQGGGYTF. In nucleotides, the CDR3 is TGTGCCAGCAGCCCCCGGCAGGGTGGTGGCTACACCTTC.

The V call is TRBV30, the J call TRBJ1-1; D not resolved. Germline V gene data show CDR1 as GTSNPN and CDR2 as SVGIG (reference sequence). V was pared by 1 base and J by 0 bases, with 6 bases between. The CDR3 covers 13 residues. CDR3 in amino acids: CAWSGHLNTEAFF. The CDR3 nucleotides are TGTGCCTGGAGTGGCCACTTGAACACTGAAGCTTTCTTT.

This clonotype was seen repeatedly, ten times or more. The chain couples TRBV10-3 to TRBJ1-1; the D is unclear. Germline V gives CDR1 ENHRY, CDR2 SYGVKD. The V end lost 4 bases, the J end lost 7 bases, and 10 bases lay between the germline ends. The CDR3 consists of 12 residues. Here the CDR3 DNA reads TGTGCCATCAGTGCTAACGGCGGTGAAGCTTTCTTT. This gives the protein CAISANGGEAFF.

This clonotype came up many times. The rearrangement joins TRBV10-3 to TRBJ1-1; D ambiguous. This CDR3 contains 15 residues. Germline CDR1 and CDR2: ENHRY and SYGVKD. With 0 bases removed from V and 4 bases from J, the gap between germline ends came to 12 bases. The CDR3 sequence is CAISESNVLGTEAFF. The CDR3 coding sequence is TGTGCCATCAGTGAGTCGAATGTGCTGGGCACTGAAGCTTTCTTT.

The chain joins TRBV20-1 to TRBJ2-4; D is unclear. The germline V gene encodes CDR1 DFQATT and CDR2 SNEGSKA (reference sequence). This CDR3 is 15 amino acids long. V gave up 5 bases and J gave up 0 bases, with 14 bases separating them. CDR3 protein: CSAPTQPLAKNIQYF. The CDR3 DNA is TGCAGTGCTCCGACTCAGCCCCTAGCCAAAAACATTCAGTACTTC.

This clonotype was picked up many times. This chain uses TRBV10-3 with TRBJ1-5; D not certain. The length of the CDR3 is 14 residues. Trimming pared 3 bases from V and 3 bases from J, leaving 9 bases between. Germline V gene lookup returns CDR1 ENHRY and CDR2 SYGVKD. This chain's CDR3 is CAISDSSTNQPQHF. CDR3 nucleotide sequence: TGTGCCATCAGTGACTCCAGCACCAATCAGCCCCAGCATTTT.

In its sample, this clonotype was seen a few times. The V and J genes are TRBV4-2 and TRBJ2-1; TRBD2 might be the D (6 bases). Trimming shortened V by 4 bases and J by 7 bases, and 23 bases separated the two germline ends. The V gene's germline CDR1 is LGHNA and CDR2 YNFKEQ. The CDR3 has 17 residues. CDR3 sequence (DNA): TGTGCCAGCAGCCTACCAATTGGGGTCGCGGGGCAAAATGAGCAGTTCTTC. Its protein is CASSLPIGVAGQNEQFF.

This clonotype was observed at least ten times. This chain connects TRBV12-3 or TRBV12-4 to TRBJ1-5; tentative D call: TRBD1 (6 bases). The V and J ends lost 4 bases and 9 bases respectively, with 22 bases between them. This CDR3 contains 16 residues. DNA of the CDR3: TGTGCCAGCAGTTCCTCAACAGGGCCTTTGAGTCGGCCCCAGCATTTT. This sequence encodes CASSSSTGPLSRPQHF.

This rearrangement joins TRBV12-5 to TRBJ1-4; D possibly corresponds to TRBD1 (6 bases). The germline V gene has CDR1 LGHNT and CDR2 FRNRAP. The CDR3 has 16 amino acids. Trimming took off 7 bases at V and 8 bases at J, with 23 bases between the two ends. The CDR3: CASASTQQGLKEKLFF. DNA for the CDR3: TGTGCTAGTGCCTCGACCCAACAGGGACTGAAGGAAAAACTGTTTTTT.

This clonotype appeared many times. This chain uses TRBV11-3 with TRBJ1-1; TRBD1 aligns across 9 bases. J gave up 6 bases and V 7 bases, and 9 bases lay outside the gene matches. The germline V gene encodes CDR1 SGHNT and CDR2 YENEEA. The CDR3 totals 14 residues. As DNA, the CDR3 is TGTGCCAGCACCGCCATGGGACAGGGCTCTGAAGCTTTCTTT. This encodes CASTAMGQGSEAFF.

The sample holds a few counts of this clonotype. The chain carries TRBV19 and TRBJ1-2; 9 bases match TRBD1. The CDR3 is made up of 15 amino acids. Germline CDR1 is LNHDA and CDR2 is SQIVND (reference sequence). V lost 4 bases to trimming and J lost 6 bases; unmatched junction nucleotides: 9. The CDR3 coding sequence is TGTGCCAGTAGTAGGGCTTGGGGACAGGGCAATGGCTACACCTTC. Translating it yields CASSRAWGQGNGYTF.

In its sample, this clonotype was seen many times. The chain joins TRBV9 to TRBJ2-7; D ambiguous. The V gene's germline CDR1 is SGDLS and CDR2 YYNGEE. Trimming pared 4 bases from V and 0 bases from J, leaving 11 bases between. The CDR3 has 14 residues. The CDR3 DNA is TGTGCCAGCAGCCCCTGGCCCCGCTCCTACGAGCAGTACTTC. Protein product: CASSPWPRSYEQYF.

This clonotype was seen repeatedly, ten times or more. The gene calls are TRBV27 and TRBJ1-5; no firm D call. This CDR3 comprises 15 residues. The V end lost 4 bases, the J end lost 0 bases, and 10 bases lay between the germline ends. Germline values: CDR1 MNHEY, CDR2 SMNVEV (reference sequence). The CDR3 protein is CASSYEGGSNQPQHF. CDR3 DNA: TGTGCCAGCAGTTATGAGGGAGGTAGCAATCAGCCCCAGCATTTT.

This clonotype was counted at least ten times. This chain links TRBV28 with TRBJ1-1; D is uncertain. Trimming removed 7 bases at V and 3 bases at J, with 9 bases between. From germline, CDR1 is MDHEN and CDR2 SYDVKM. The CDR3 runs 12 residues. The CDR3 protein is CASISRYTEAFF. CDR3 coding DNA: TGTGCCAGCATTAGTAGGTACACTGAAGCTTTCTTT.

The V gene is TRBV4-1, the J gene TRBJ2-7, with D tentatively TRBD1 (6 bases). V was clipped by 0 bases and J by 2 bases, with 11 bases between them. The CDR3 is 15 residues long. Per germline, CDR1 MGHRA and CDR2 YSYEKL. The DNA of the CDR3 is TGCGCCAGCAGCCAAGAGTATTCAGGGGCCTACGAGCAGTACTTC. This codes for CASSQEYSGAYEQYF.